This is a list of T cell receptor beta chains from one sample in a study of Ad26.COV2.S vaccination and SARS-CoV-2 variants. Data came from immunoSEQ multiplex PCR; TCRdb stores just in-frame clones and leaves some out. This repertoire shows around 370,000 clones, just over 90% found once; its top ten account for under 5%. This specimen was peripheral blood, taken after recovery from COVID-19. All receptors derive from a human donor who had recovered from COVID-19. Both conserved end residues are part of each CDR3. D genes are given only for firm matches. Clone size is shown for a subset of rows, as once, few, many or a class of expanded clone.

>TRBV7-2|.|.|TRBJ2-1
CASSLVSNEQFF
TGTGCCAGCAGCTTAGTTAGTAATGAGCAGTTCTTC
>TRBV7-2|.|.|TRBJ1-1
CASSLAGNTEAFF
TGTGCCAGCAGCTTAGCCGGGAACACTGAAGCTTTCTTT
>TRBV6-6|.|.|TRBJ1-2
CASSVLISDANYGYTF
TGTGCCAGCAGCGTACTCATTTCAGATGCTAACTATGGCTACACCTTC
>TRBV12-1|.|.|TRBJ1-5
CASSFTESESNQPQHF
TGTGCCAGCAGCTTTACAGAAAGTGAGTCCAATCAGCCCCAGCATTTT
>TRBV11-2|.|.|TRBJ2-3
CASRKKEGTDTQYF
TGTGCCAGCAGAAAGAAAGAGGGAACAGATACGCAGTATTTT
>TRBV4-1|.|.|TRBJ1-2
CASSQGPTNYGYTF
TGCGCCAGCAGCCAGGGACCTACTAACTATGGCTACACCTTC
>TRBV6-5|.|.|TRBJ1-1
CASSYSNGGNTEAFF
TGTGCCAGCAGTTACTCGAACGGGGGGAACACTGAAGCTTTCTTT
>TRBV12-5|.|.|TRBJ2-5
CASGLEETQYF
TGTGCTAGTGGTTTGGAAGAGACCCAGTACTTC
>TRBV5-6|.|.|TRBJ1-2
CASTLVAGYGYTF
TGTGCCAGCACCCTGGTGGCTGGGTATGGCTACACCTTC
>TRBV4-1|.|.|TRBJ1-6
CASSPGTFSYNSPLHF
TGCGCCAGCAGCCCCGGGACCTTCTCCTATAATTCACCCCTCCACTTT
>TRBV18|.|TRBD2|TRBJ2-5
CASSLLAGETQYF
TGTGCCAGCTCACTACTAGCGGGGGAGACCCAGTACTTC
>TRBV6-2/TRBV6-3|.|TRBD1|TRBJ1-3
CASSYSGTGGHYSGNTIYF
TGTGCCAGCAGTTACTCCGGGACAGGGGGCCACTACTCTGGAAACACCATATATTTT
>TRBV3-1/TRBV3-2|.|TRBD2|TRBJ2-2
CASSPSTGTSGRAGELFF
TGTGCCAGCAGCCCATCTACCGGGACTAGCGGGCGGGCCGGGGAGCTGTTTTTT
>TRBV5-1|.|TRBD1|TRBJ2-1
CASSLLHGTGGAPPYNEQFF
TGCGCCAGCAGCTTGCTACACGGGACAGGGGGCGCTCCCCCCTACAATGAGCAGTTCTTC
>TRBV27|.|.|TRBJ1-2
CASSLGRTNYGYTF
TGTGCCAGCAGTTTGGGCCGGACTAACTATGGCTACACCTTC
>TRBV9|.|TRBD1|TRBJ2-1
CASSEGTGSYNEQFF
TGTGCCAGCAGCGAAGGGACAGGGTCTTACAATGAGCAGTTCTTC
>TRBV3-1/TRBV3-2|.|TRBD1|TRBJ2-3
CASSQRQGSLPDTQYF
TGTGCCAGCAGCCAGAGACAGGGAAGCTTACCAGATACGCAGTATTTT
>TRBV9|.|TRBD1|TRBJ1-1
CASSSRGQGVTEAFF
TGTGCCAGCAGCTCTCGAGGGCAGGGGGTCACTGAAGCTTTCTTT
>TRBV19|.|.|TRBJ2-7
CASRPGTATYEQYF
TGTGCCAGTAGACCCGGGACGGCAACCTACGAGCAGTACTTC
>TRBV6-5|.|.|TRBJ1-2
CASRDRSWYGYTF
TGTGCCAGCAGAGACAGGTCATGGTATGGCTACACCTTC
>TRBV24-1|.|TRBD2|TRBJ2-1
CATSDPASGGTPEQFF
TGTGCCACCAGTGATCCAGCTAGCGGGGGGACCCCTGAGCAGTTCTTC
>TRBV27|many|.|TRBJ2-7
CASRREDEQYF
TGTGCCAGCAGGAGGGAGGACGAGCAGTACTTC
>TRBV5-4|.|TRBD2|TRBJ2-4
CASSSAGTSGIAKNIQYF
TGTGCCAGCAGCTCCGCCGGGACTAGCGGGATAGCCAAAAACATTCAGTACTTC
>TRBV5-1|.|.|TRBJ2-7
CASSLVGDEQYF
TGCGCCAGCAGCTTGGTTGGAGACGAGCAGTACTTC
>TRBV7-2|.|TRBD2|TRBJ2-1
CASSSLAGGREEQFF
TGTGCCAGCAGCTCATTAGCGGGGGGGCGGGAGGAGCAGTTCTTC
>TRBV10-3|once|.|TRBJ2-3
CAISVAGVPTDTQYF
TGTGCCATCAGTGTTGCAGGGGTCCCTACAGATACGCAGTATTTT
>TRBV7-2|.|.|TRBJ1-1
CASSLVAKDGTEAFF
TGTGCCAGCAGCTTAGTCGCCAAAGACGGCACTGAAGCTTTCTTT
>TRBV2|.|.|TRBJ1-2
CASSGRGYTF
TGTGCCAGCAGTGGGCGGGGCTACACCTTC
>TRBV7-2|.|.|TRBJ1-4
CASSPTGPNEKLFF
TGTGCCAGCAGCCCTACAGGGCCTAATGAAAAACTGTTTTTT
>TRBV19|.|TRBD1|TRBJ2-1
CASNSLRQGNRNNEQFF
TGTGCCAGTAACAGCCTCCGACAGGGCAACCGGAACAATGAGCAGTTCTTC
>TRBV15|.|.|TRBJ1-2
CATSSRDVANYGYTF
TGTGCCACCAGCAGTCGAGACGTAGCTAACTATGGCTACACCTTC
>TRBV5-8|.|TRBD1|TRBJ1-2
CASSPRTGARGYTF
TGTGCCAGCAGCCCCCGGACAGGGGCGCGCGGCTACACCTTC